A selection of T cell receptor beta chains follows, all from one sample in a study of cytomegalovirus exposure and HLA in healthy donors. Generated by immunoSEQ multiplex PCR, the TCRdb table keeps only in-frame clones and is missing some. The sample contains roughly 150,000 clones, 86% of which appear only once. Source material: PBMCs. These TCRs come from a woman in her late teens or twenties in good health and CMV-seronegative. The CDR3 runs from the conserved cysteine through the conserved F or W. The D gene is left open where the match is weak. The size field is filled for only some rows; it gives once, few, many or a size class.

TRBJ1-5 | TRBD1 | TRBV6-1 | - | TGTGCCAGCACCGCGGACAGGGACAATCAGCCCCAGCATTTT | CASTADRDNQPQHF
TRBJ1-2 | TRBD1 | TRBV5-1 | - | TGCGCCAGCAGAGGGACAGCCTGGGGCTACACCTTC | CASRGTAWGYTF
TRBJ1-5 | TRBD1 | TRBV19 | - | TGTGCCAGTAGTTCGCTTGTGACAGGGGTCCAGCCCCAGCATTTT | CASSSLVTGVQPQHF
TRBJ1-5 | - | TRBV9 | - | TGTGCCAGCAGCTCGGGGACACAGAATCAGCCCCAGCATTTT | CASSSGTQNQPQHF
TRBJ1-4 | TRBD1 | TRBV7-2 | - | TGTGCCAGCAGCTCGGACAGGGGCCTTGAAAAACTGTTTTTT | CASSSDRGLEKLFF
TRBJ2-7 | TRBD2 | TRBV27 | once | TGTGCCAGCAGCCGGACTAGCGGGGACTACGAGCAGTACTTC | CASSRTSGDYEQYF
TRBJ2-1 | TRBD2 | TRBV9 | - | TGTGCCAGCAGCGTGACTAGCGGGGGGTACAATGAGCAGTTCTTC | CASSVTSGGYNEQFF
TRBJ2-2 | TRBD2 | TRBV2 | - | TGTGCCAGCAGTAGACTAGCGGGTTACACCGGGGAGCTGTTTTTT | CASSRLAGYTGELFF
TRBJ1-4 | - | TRBV29-1 | - | TGCAGCGTGTCCACCATGGCGGGGGAACTGTTTTTT | CSVSTMAGELFF
TRBJ2-7 | - | TRBV4-2 | - | TGTGCCAGCAGCCAAGTTACTTCTAGCCCTTCCTACGAGCAGTACTTC | CASSQVTSSPSYEQYF
TRBJ2-7 | - | TRBV7-2 | - | TGTGCCAGCAGCTTAATCGCGGGGGCGATCTACGAGCAGTACTTC | CASSLIAGAIYEQYF
TRBJ2-7 | - | TRBV5-1 | - | TGCGCCAGCAGCCTCAGGGTTTCCTACGAGCAGTACTTC | CASSLRVSYEQYF
TRBJ1-3 | - | TRBV18 | few | TGTGCCAGCTCACCGGAAGGGACTCCGAGCTCTGGAAACACCATATATTTT | CASSPEGTPSSGNTIYF